The rows below give T cell receptor beta chains drawn from one sample of a study of blood T cell repertoires in COVID-19. Generated by immunoSEQ multiplex PCR, the TCRdb table keeps only in-frame clones and is missing some. The table lists hundreds of thousands of clones, just over 85% of them singletons. Sequencing input: peripheral blood. The receptors stem from a woman between 25 and 40 years old with active or convalescent COVID-19. Both conserved end residues are part of each CDR3. Each record gives: J gene, V gene, CDR3 protein.

TRBJ2-7 | TRBV5-1 | CASSLERREASYEQYF
TRBJ2-1 | TRBV15 | CATSSISNEQFF
TRBJ2-7 | TRBV12-3/TRBV12-4 | CASSRQGNYEQYF
TRBJ2-6 | TRBV2 | CASSERTGHSSGANVLTF
TRBJ1-1 | TRBV19 | CASSTGLGRNMNTEAFF
TRBJ2-2 | TRBV9 | CASSVVGLRQGGTGELFF
TRBJ2-3 | TRBV10-2 | CASSPASGMGFEDTQYF
TRBJ2-1 | TRBV11-2 | CASSLDVDHRGRFEQFF
TRBJ1-1 | TRBV4-2 | CASSQETGGAGAFF
TRBJ2-1 | TRBV19 | CASSQRASYNEQFF
TRBJ2-5 | TRBV5-1 | CASRDGTSGGAGETQYF
TRBJ2-1 | TRBV12-3/TRBV12-4 | CASRQGNEQFF
TRBJ2-3 | TRBV5-1 | CASSPHPGLPTDTQYF
TRBJ1-2 | TRBV2 | CASTTGNYGYTF